Detailed here is one T cell receptor (beta chain). Its specificity is unknown. These data originate in a study of Ad26.COV2.S vaccination and SARS-CoV-2 variants. Only in-frame clones appear in the TCRdb table, and some are missing; sequencing was by immunoSEQ multiplex PCR. This table holds roughly 270,000 clones, approximately 87% found once. There are 15 residues in the CDR3. The V gene's germline CDR1 is SGHRS and CDR2 YFSETQ. Trimming removed 5 bases from V and 7 bases from J, with 22 bases in between. Study-wide points: Vaccinated individuals (as opposed to placebo recipients) had higher spike-specific TCR breadth. Reports say spike-specific CD8+ and CD4+ T cell responses covered substantial breadth after vaccination.

Treatment of the sample: 15 to 20 received Ad26.COV2.S at low or high dose, single or two shots; roughly five received placebo; per-sample allocation not given. Samples were taken on day 63 after the first vaccine or placebo injection. The donor's status was that of an adult aged 18-55 years in Boston. This chain joins TRBV5-1 and TRBJ2-7, with D tentatively TRBD1 (5 bases). The starting material was peripheral blood, obtained in a trial of Ad26.COV2.S vaccine versus placebo. The sequence was collected from a person aged 18-60 years who received the Ad26.COV2.S COVID-19 vaccine or a placebo. The CDR3 sequence: CASRSIGQGGEEQYF. CDR3 in DNA: TGCGCCAGCAGATCAATCGGGCAGGGTGGGGAAGAGCAGTACTTC. Full variable domain (rest looked up from reference TRBV5-1 and TRBJ2-7): KAGVTQTPRYLIKTRGQQVTLSCSPISGHRSVSWYQQTPGQGLQFLFEYFSETQRNKGNFPGRFSGRQFSNSRSEMNVSTLELGDSALYLCASRSIGQGGEEQYFGPGTRLTVT.